This is a list of T cell receptor beta chains from one sample in a study of blood T cell repertoires in COVID-19. Measured with immunoSEQ multiplex PCR; TCRdb has only the in-frame clones, and not every one. The repertoire holds about 140,000 clones, with 86% as singletons. The specimen was PBMCs or T cells enriched from blood (not recorded which). The origin of the receptors is a man aged 50-60 years who had recovered from COVID-19. CDR3s include the opening cysteine and the closing phenylalanine or tryptophan. The D gene is left open where the match is weak. Clone size is stated in some rows and not others, as once, few, many or a class when expanded.

v_call: TRBV6-5
clone_size: NA
d_call: TRBD1
j_call: TRBJ1-2
cdr3_nt: TGTGCCAGCAAACAGGGGGGAGGTGGCTACACCTTC
cdr3_aa: CASKQGGGGYTF

v_call: TRBV19
clone_size: NA
d_call: TRBD1
j_call: TRBJ1-4
cdr3_nt: TGTGCCAGTAGTAGAAAGCCCGCCGGGACAGCAGATGAAAAACTGTTTTTT
cdr3_aa: CASSRKPAGTADEKLFF

v_call: TRBV28
clone_size: NA
d_call: TRBD1
j_call: TRBJ1-1
cdr3_nt: TGTGCCAGCAGTTCCTCGGGGACAGGTTCCACTGAAGCTTTCTTT
cdr3_aa: CASSSSGTGSTEAFF

v_call: TRBV4-1
clone_size: NA
d_call: NA
j_call: TRBJ2-2
cdr3_nt: TGCGCCAGCAGCCAAGACCACACCCGCACCGGGGAGCTGTTTTTT
cdr3_aa: CASSQDHTRTGELFF

v_call: TRBV7-2
clone_size: few
d_call: NA
j_call: TRBJ2-1
cdr3_nt: TGTGCCAGCAGCTTAGCGAGGGGCTTGAGGGGCGGGGATGAGCAGTTCTTC
cdr3_aa: CASSLARGLRGGDEQFF

v_call: TRBV6-2/TRBV6-3
clone_size: once
d_call: TRBD1
j_call: TRBJ1-5
cdr3_nt: TGTGCCAGCAGTGGGGACAGGTGGAGCAATCAGCCCCAGCATTTT
cdr3_aa: CASSGDRWSNQPQHF

v_call: TRBV20-1
clone_size: few
d_call: NA
j_call: TRBJ2-1
cdr3_nt: TGCAGTGCTAGTTTGGGCGATATTTTGGGTGAGCAGTTCTTC
cdr3_aa: CSASLGDILGEQFF

v_call: TRBV14
clone_size: NA
d_call: TRBD1
j_call: TRBJ2-5
cdr3_nt: TGTGCCAGCAGCCTCGGGACAGGCCGAGGAGAGACCCAGTACTTC
cdr3_aa: CASSLGTGRGETQYF

v_call: TRBV5-1
clone_size: NA
d_call: NA
j_call: TRBJ2-7
cdr3_nt: TGCGCCAGCAGCTTAAGGAGGGAAAGCTCCTACGAGCAGTACTTC
cdr3_aa: CASSLRRESSYEQYF

v_call: TRBV28
clone_size: NA
d_call: TRBD1
j_call: TRBJ1-1
cdr3_nt: TGTGCCAGCAGTTCTCGGGACAGGGGTCGAGAAGCTTTCTTT
cdr3_aa: CASSSRDRGREAFF

v_call: TRBV7-2
clone_size: NA
d_call: NA
j_call: TRBJ1-5
cdr3_nt: TGTGCCAGCAGCTTATACGGGAATGGGGATCAGCCCCAGCATTTT
cdr3_aa: CASSLYGNGDQPQHF

v_call: TRBV7-9
clone_size: NA
d_call: NA
j_call: TRBJ1-2
cdr3_nt: TGTGCCAGCAGCTTAGAAGGAGGAGGAGGCTACACCTTC
cdr3_aa: CASSLEGGGGYTF

v_call: TRBV4-3
clone_size: NA
d_call: NA
j_call: TRBJ1-5
cdr3_nt: TGCGCCAGCAGCCAGAATATTTTAAGCGGGGCCGGGGATCAGCCCCAGCATTTT
cdr3_aa: CASSQNILSGAGDQPQHF

v_call: TRBV5-4
clone_size: NA
d_call: TRBD2
j_call: TRBJ2-2
cdr3_nt: TGTGCCAGCAGCCAACTAGCGGTCAACACCGGGGAGCTGTTTTTT
cdr3_aa: CASSQLAVNTGELFF

v_call: TRBV5-1
clone_size: NA
d_call: TRBD2
j_call: TRBJ2-1
cdr3_nt: TGCGCCAGCAGCAAGTCTAGCGGGAGGCCGAAGAATGAGCAGTTCTTC
cdr3_aa: CASSKSSGRPKNEQFF

v_call: TRBV4-1
clone_size: NA
d_call: NA
j_call: TRBJ1-2
cdr3_nt: TGCGCCAGCAGCCAAGATCATCGACAGGATAATAACTATGGCTACACCTTC
cdr3_aa: CASSQDHRQDNNYGYTF

v_call: TRBV7-9
clone_size: few
d_call: NA
j_call: TRBJ1-5
cdr3_nt: TGTGCCAGCAGCGCTACGGGTAACAATCAGCCCCAGCATTTT
cdr3_aa: CASSATGNNQPQHF

v_call: TRBV3-1/TRBV3-2
clone_size: NA
d_call: TRBD2
j_call: TRBJ2-1
cdr3_nt: TGTGCCAGCAGCCAAGCTAGCGGGAGTAAAGGGTCGAATGAGCAGTTCTTC
cdr3_aa: CASSQASGSKGSNEQFF

v_call: TRBV5-6
clone_size: once
d_call: TRBD1
j_call: TRBJ2-5
cdr3_nt: TGTGCCAGCAGCTTGAAGACAGGGGCCGAGACCCAGTACTTC
cdr3_aa: CASSLKTGAETQYF

v_call: TRBV4-1
clone_size: NA
d_call: NA
j_call: TRBJ1-6
cdr3_nt: TGCGCCAGCAGCCAAGTTTCGGGAGACACACCCCTCCACTTT
cdr3_aa: CASSQVSGDTPLHF

v_call: TRBV6-2/TRBV6-3
clone_size: NA
d_call: TRBD1
j_call: TRBJ1-2
cdr3_nt: TGTGCCAGCAGTTACTCGGACAGGTCTAACTATGGCTACACCTTC
cdr3_aa: CASSYSDRSNYGYTF

v_call: TRBV5-1
clone_size: NA
d_call: NA
j_call: TRBJ1-1
cdr3_nt: TGCGCCAGCAGCTTGGGTAGGGGTAGGTTGAACACTGAAGCTTTCTTT
cdr3_aa: CASSLGRGRLNTEAFF

v_call: TRBV5-4
clone_size: NA
d_call: NA
j_call: TRBJ1-5
cdr3_nt: TGTGCCAGCAGCTTTTACTCGGGGATTCGGGAGGGCAATCAGCCCCAGCATTTT
cdr3_aa: CASSFYSGIREGNQPQHF

v_call: TRBV18
clone_size: once
d_call: TRBD1
j_call: TRBJ1-2
cdr3_nt: TGTGCCAGCTCACCATCACAGGGGGGGTACACCTTC
cdr3_aa: CASSPSQGGYTF

v_call: TRBV18
clone_size: NA
d_call: TRBD1
j_call: TRBJ1-1
cdr3_nt: TGTGCCAGCTCACCGGGACAGGGGAGGACTGAAGCTTTCTTT
cdr3_aa: CASSPGQGRTEAFF

v_call: TRBV27
clone_size: once
d_call: NA
j_call: TRBJ1-5
cdr3_nt: TGTGCCAGCAGTCCCTTCGGGGTTCAGCCCCAGCATTTT
cdr3_aa: CASSPFGVQPQHF

v_call: TRBV2
clone_size: NA
d_call: TRBD2
j_call: TRBJ2-1
cdr3_nt: TGTGCCAGCAGAACGACTAGCGGCTACAATGAGCAGTTCTTC
cdr3_aa: CASRTTSGYNEQFF

v_call: TRBV29-1
clone_size: once
d_call: NA
j_call: TRBJ2-7
cdr3_nt: TGCAGCGTTGAGAAGGGGTACGAGCAGTACTTC
cdr3_aa: CSVEKGYEQYF

v_call: TRBV6-4
clone_size: NA
d_call: TRBD2
j_call: TRBJ2-1
cdr3_nt: TGTGCCAGCAGTCTTAACCTAGCGGCAACGCGGAGTGAGCAGTTCTTC
cdr3_aa: CASSLNLAATRSEQFF

v_call: TRBV9
clone_size: NA
d_call: NA
j_call: TRBJ1-4
cdr3_nt: TGTGCCAGCAGCGTCGCAGGCACTTCTAATGAAAAACTGTTTTTT
cdr3_aa: CASSVAGTSNEKLFF

v_call: TRBV6-5
clone_size: NA
d_call: NA
j_call: TRBJ2-5
cdr3_nt: TGTGCCAGCAGCCCCACCCACAATAAAGAGACCCAGTACTTC
cdr3_aa: CASSPTHNKETQYF

v_call: TRBV4-1
clone_size: NA
d_call: TRBD1
j_call: TRBJ2-3
cdr3_nt: TGCGCCAGCAGGGTTCGGACAGGGCTCACAGATACGCAGTATTTT
cdr3_aa: CASRVRTGLTDTQYF

v_call: TRBV19
clone_size: few
d_call: TRBD2
j_call: TRBJ2-7
cdr3_nt: TGTGCCAGTAGTCCCGCCTCTAGCGGGAGCTCCTACGAGCAGTACTTC
cdr3_aa: CASSPASSGSSYEQYF

v_call: TRBV27
clone_size: NA
d_call: TRBD1
j_call: TRBJ1-5
cdr3_nt: TGTGCCAGCACTCCCGGGACAGGGGGCCTTAGAAATCAGCCCCAGCATTTT
cdr3_aa: CASTPGTGGLRNQPQHF

v_call: TRBV7-8
clone_size: NA
d_call: NA
j_call: TRBJ1-3
cdr3_nt: TGTGCCAGCAGCTTTCTCAACACCATATATTTT
cdr3_aa: CASSFLNTIYF

v_call: TRBV30
clone_size: NA
d_call: NA
j_call: TRBJ1-1
cdr3_nt: TGTGCCTGGAGTGTCATCTCAGGGATGGCTTTCTTT
cdr3_aa: CAWSVISGMAFF

v_call: TRBV5-6
clone_size: NA
d_call: TRBD1
j_call: TRBJ2-5
cdr3_nt: TGTGCCAGCACCGCCGTCCGGACAGGCCCAAGGGAGACCCAGTACTTC
cdr3_aa: CASTAVRTGPRETQYF

v_call: TRBV28
clone_size: NA
d_call: NA
j_call: TRBJ2-7
cdr3_nt: TGTGCCAGCAGTCTTGGGCCCCTCTACGAGCAGTACTTC
cdr3_aa: CASSLGPLYEQYF

v_call: TRBV27
clone_size: NA
d_call: TRBD1
j_call: TRBJ1-6
cdr3_nt: TGTGCCAGCAACTCATACGGACAGGCCGATAATTCACCCCTCCACTTT
cdr3_aa: CASNSYGQADNSPLHF

v_call: TRBV7-2
clone_size: many
d_call: NA
j_call: TRBJ1-2
cdr3_nt: TGTGCCAGCAGCTCATTAAGGGACAAGATTTACGGCTACACCTTC
cdr3_aa: CASSSLRDKIYGYTF

v_call: TRBV19
clone_size: NA
d_call: NA
j_call: TRBJ2-2
cdr3_nt: TGTGCCAGCCGAGGACAGCCAAGAAACCCCGCCGGGGAGCTGTTTTTT
cdr3_aa: CASRGQPRNPAGELFF

v_call: TRBV7-2
clone_size: NA
d_call: TRBD2
j_call: TRBJ2-2
cdr3_nt: TGTGCCAGCAGCTTAGAAAGTACGACTAGCGGATCGAACACCGGGGAGCTGTTTTTT
cdr3_aa: CASSLESTTSGSNTGELFF

v_call: TRBV18
clone_size: NA
d_call: NA
j_call: TRBJ1-1
cdr3_nt: TGTGCCAGCTCACCAGGAGTAGGGGCGGACACTGAAGCTTTCTTT
cdr3_aa: CASSPGVGADTEAFF

v_call: TRBV7-2
clone_size: NA
d_call: NA
j_call: TRBJ2-7
cdr3_nt: TGTGCCAGCAGCGCAGGGCCCTCCCCGACCTACGAGCAGTACTTC
cdr3_aa: CASSAGPSPTYEQYF

v_call: TRBV6-2/TRBV6-3
clone_size: NA
d_call: NA
j_call: TRBJ1-1
cdr3_nt: TGTGCCAGCAGTTACGACGGGGGGAGGGCTGAAGCTTTCTTT
cdr3_aa: CASSYDGGRAEAFF

v_call: TRBV7-2
clone_size: NA
d_call: TRBD2
j_call: TRBJ2-3
cdr3_nt: TGTGCCAGCAGCCCACAGGGACGACTAGCGGACCTCACAGATACGCAGTATTTT
cdr3_aa: CASSPQGRLADLTDTQYF

v_call: TRBV15
clone_size: once
d_call: NA
j_call: TRBJ2-5
cdr3_nt: TGTGCCACCAGCGTCGGGAAAGAAGAGACCCAGTACTTC
cdr3_aa: CATSVGKEETQYF

v_call: TRBV29-1
clone_size: NA
d_call: NA
j_call: TRBJ2-6
cdr3_nt: TGCAGCGTTCGGGACATTACTTCTGGGGCCAACGTCCTGACTTTC
cdr3_aa: CSVRDITSGANVLTF

v_call: TRBV14
clone_size: NA
d_call: TRBD2
j_call: TRBJ2-7
cdr3_nt: TGTGCCAGCAGCCAAGGGGGACTAGCGGGAGGTCGTCGCTCCTACGAGCAGTACTTC
cdr3_aa: CASSQGGLAGGRRSYEQYF

v_call: TRBV7-2
clone_size: NA
d_call: NA
j_call: TRBJ1-6
cdr3_nt: TGTGCCAGCAGCTTAGTTGGGGCTGTGGTGACCCTCCACTTT
cdr3_aa: CASSLVGAVVTLHF

v_call: TRBV20-1
clone_size: NA
d_call: TRBD1
j_call: TRBJ1-5
cdr3_nt: TGCAGTGCTAGTCGACAGGGAACGAGTCAGCCCCAGCATTTT
cdr3_aa: CSASRQGTSQPQHF